A single sample gave rise to the 23 T cell receptor beta chains below, sequenced in a study of cytomegalovirus exposure and HLA in healthy donors. Primers: 60 Vbeta forward and 13 Jbeta reverse. Assay: immunoSEQ multiplex PCR; the TCRdb copy retains only in-frame clones and omits some. The sample records around 190,000 clones, about 85% being singletons. Sequences were obtained from PBMCs. The source is a woman aged 50 to 65 in good health and CMV-seronegative.

The gene calls are TRBV29-1 and TRBJ1-1; perhaps TRBD1 as D (6 bases). Germline-derived CDR1 and CDR2 are SQVTM and ANQGSEA. The length of the CDR3 is 14 residues. Trimming removed 5 bases at V and 8 bases at J, with 21 bases between. CDR3 sequence (DNA): TGCAGCGTTTACCGAATTGCTAAGGACAGCGAAGCTTTCTTT. Its protein is CSVYRIAKDSEAFF.

CDR3: CASRGGSSYNEQFF. In DNA, the CDR3 is TGTGCCAGCCGCGGGGGGAGCTCCTACAATGAGCAGTTCTTC. The rearrangement joins TRBV6-1 to TRBJ2-1; 8 bases line up with TRBD2. The CDR3 extends over 14 amino acids. V lost 8 bases to trimming and J lost 0 bases; unmatched junction nucleotides: 3. Germline V lookup: CDR1 MNHNS, CDR2 SASEGT.

The rearrangement joins TRBV5-1 to TRBJ2-7; the D gene is possibly TRBD2 (6 bases). This CDR3 comprises 16 residues. The germline gives CDR1 SGHRS, CDR2 YFSETQ. V shed 0 bases and J shed 3 bases, with 16 bases lying between them. This CDR3 is CASSLAMGEVRYEQYF. DNA for the CDR3: TGCGCCAGCAGCTTGGCCATGGGGGAGGTCCGCTACGAGCAGTACTTC. The full variable domain, its missing parts supplied by reference TRBV5-1 and TRBJ2-7, is KAGVTQTPRYLIKTRGQQVTLSCSPISGHRSVSWYQQTPGQGLQFLFEYFSETQRNKGNFPGRFSGRQFSNSRSEMNVSTLELGDSALYLCASSLAMGEVRYEQYFGPGTRLTVT.

The count of this clone is one. The chain links TRBV5-1 to TRBJ1-2, with 9 bases identical to TRBD1. Unmatched junction bases numbered 2, after V lost 2 bases and J lost 6 bases. This CDR3 has 13 amino acids. Germline CDR1 and CDR2: SGHRS and YFSETQ. CDR3 in DNA: TGCGCCAGCAGCTTCACAGGGGGCGATGGCTACACCTTC. It is translated as CASSFTGGDGYTF. Using reference TRBV5-1 and TRBJ1-2 for the parts outside the CDR3, the full variable domain is KAGVTQTPRYLIKTRGQQVTLSCSPISGHRSVSWYQQTPGQGLQFLFEYFSETQRNKGNFPGRFSGRQFSNSRSEMNVSTLELGDSALYLCASSFTGGDGYTFGSGTRLTVV.

V is TRBV7-2 and J is TRBJ2-2; a possible D gene is TRBD1 (6 bases). This CDR3 comprises 14 residues. Trimming shortened V by 3 bases and J by 1 base, and 6 bases separated the two germline ends. Per the germline V gene, CDR1 is SGHTA and CDR2 is FQGNSA. The CDR3 is CASSLGQNTGELFF. The CDR3 coding sequence is TGTGCCAGCAGCTTGGGACAGAACACCGGGGAGCTGTTTTTT.

Only a few counts were recorded for this clone. J is TRBJ2-2 and V is TRBV5-1, with TRBD1 matching 9 bases. V was clipped by 5 bases and J by 6 bases; unmatched bases: 11. This CDR3 region has 16 residues. From germline, CDR1 is SGHRS and CDR2 YFSETQ. This CDR3 reads CASSALGTGNSGELFF. The CDR3 DNA sequence: TGCGCCAGCAGTGCCCTAGGGACAGGGAATTCCGGGGAGCTGTTTTTT.

The chain carries TRBV7-3 and TRBJ2-5; a possible D gene is TRBD1 (7 bases). The CDR3 runs to 11 residues. Germline CDR1 is SGHTA and CDR2 is FQGTGA. V lost 4 bases, J lost 10 bases, and 10 bases lay in between. For the CDR3, the DNA is TGTGCCAGCAGCTCAGGGGGGAACCAGTACTTC. This encodes CASSSGGNQYF.

The chain joins TRBV2 to TRBJ1-6, with 7 bases that match TRBD1. With 6 bases clipped from V and 3 bases from J, the junction kept 2 bases outside the gene matches. Germline V gene sequence: CDR1 SNHLY, CDR2 FYNNEI. The CDR3 runs 14 residues. The CDR3 DNA follows: TGTGCCAGCAGCCGGGACAGCTATAATTCACCCCTCCACTTT. It is translated as CASSRDSYNSPLHF.

This chain links TRBV7-6 with TRBJ2-3, with 7 nucleotides matching TRBD1. The CDR3 contains 16 residues. Trimming removed 3 bases from V and 5 bases from J; junction bases left unmatched: 11. CDR1 SGHVS and CDR2 FNYEAQ come from the germline V gene. CDR3 bases: TGTGCCAGCAGCTTGGACCGACAGGGCGGTCGAGATACGCAGTATTTT. This gives the protein CASSLDRQGGRDTQYF.

The rearrangement links TRBV23-1 to TRBJ2-2, with 9 bases aligning to TRBD1. TRBV23-1 is labeled an ORF, and its function is uncertain. The CDR3 has 15 residues. The J segment lost 5 bases and the V segment lost 7 bases, leaving 8 bases of the junction unmatched. The CDR3 reads CASKFRDRETGELFF. The DNA for the CDR3 is TGCGCCAGCAAATTTCGGGACAGGGAAACCGGGGAGCTGTTTTTT.

The chain couples TRBV6-5 to TRBJ2-7, with TRBD2 identical over 7 bases. With V trimmed by 7 bases and J by 6 bases, 6 bases remained unmatched. Germline-derived CDR1 and CDR2 are MNHEY and SVGAGI. The CDR3 covers 12 residues. The CDR3, as DNA: TGTGCCAGCAAGGCGGGAGATACCGAGCAGTACTTC. Translation: CASKAGDTEQYF.

The chain recombines TRBV30 with TRBJ2-2; TRBD1 matches at 7 bases. Looked up from germline, CDR1 is GTSNPN and CDR2 is SVGIG (reference sequence). The CDR3 totals 13 residues. Trimming cost V 7 bases and J 2 bases; bases outside gene matches: 4. CDR3 bases: TGTGCCTTCGGGACAGTCAACACCGGGGAGCTGTTTTTT. Encoded protein: CAFGTVNTGELFF.

This chain joins TRBV29-1 and TRBJ1-1, with a weak D call TRBD1 (5 bases). The CDR3 extends over 14 amino acids. CDR1 is SQVTM and CDR2 is ANQGSEA in the germline V gene. Trimming removed 1 base from V and 5 bases from J, with 14 bases in between. For the CDR3, the DNA is TGCAGCGTTGAAGCCCAGTGGGGGGATACTGAAGCTTTCTTT. Protein sequence: CSVEAQWGDTEAFF.

The chain joins TRBV2 to TRBJ1-5, with a tentative D call TRBD1 (6 bases). The germline CDR1 and CDR2 sequences are SNHLY and FYNNEI. CDR3 length: 14 residues. The V end was cut by 6 bases, the J end by 4 bases, with 13 bases between. CDR3 region: CASRTRDINQPQHF. In nucleotides, the CDR3 is TGTGCCAGCAGAACCCGGGACATAAATCAGCCCCAGCATTTT.

Regarding this clone: Relative to the germline gene, one junction end is altered; a read error may explain this. The chain links TRBV7-7 to TRBJ2-5, with 10 bases matching TRBD1. Germline assignment: CDR1 SSHAT and CDR2 FNYEAQ (reference sequence). CDR3 length: 14 amino acids. The CDR3 region is CASSPTGGKETQYF. The CDR3 DNA is TGTGCTAGCAGCCCGACAGGGGGCAAAGAGACCCAGTACTTC.

This chain joins TRBV7-2 and TRBJ2-5, with TRBD1 matching 8 bases. The CDR3 is 14 amino acids. In germline, CDR1 is SGHTA, CDR2 FQGNSA. The V gene end was trimmed by 5 bases and the J gene end by 1 base; junction bases not matched to a gene: 3. CDR3 in DNA: TGTGCCAGCAGCGCGACAGGGGCCCAAGAGACCCAGTACTTC. This gives the protein CASSATGAQETQYF. Based on the CDR3 plus reference TRBV7-2 and TRBJ2-5, the full variable domain is GAGVSQSPSNKVTEKGKDVELRCDPISGHTALYWYRQSLGQGLEFLIYFQGNSAPDKSGLPSDRFSAERTGGSVSTLTIQRTQQEDSAVYLCASSATGAQETQYFGPGTRLLVL.

This clone was detected once. This chain joins TRBV9 and TRBJ2-7, with D maybe TRBD2 (5 bases). Trimming took 2 bases from V and 0 from J, leaving 6 bases between them. CDR3 size: 13 residues. In germline, CDR1 is SGDLS, CDR2 YYNGEE. CDR3 in DNA: TGTGCCAGCAGCGTCGGGGACTCCTACGAGCAGTACTTC. Its protein is CASSVGDSYEQYF.

In this sample, this clone turned up once. The rearrangement joins TRBV7-2 to TRBJ2-1, with D possibly matching TRBD2 (5 bases). CDR1 is SGHTA, CDR2 FQGNSA, per germline. Trimming shortened V by 2 bases and J by 9 bases, and 14 bases separated the two germline ends. The CDR3 sequence is 14 residues long. The CDR3 loop is CASSLMFTGGEQFF. CDR3 DNA: TGTGCCAGCAGCTTAATGTTCACTGGAGGTGAGCAGTTCTTC.

Of note for this clone: This sample also contains other DNA sequences that code for the same CDR3. The chain combines TRBV7-9 with TRBJ2-5; the match to TRBD2 covers 12 bases. The CDR3 length is 15 residues. Germline values: CDR1 SEHNR, CDR2 FQNEAQ (reference sequence). The J segment lost 4 bases and the V segment lost 1 base, leaving 1 base of the junction unmatched. In DNA form, the CDR3 reads TGTGCCAGCAGCTTAGGACTAGCGGGAGTAGAGACCCAGTACTTC. Translation gives CASSLGLAGVETQYF.

The chain recombines TRBV11-3 with TRBJ2-3; maybe TRBD1 (6 bases). V lost 5 bases and J 2 bases, leaving 11 bases between the germline ends. Germline V CDR1 and CDR2: SGHNT, YENEEA. The CDR3 consists of 14 residues. CDR3 residues: CASSPGQITDTQYF. The CDR3 bases are TGTGCCAGCAGCCCCGGACAGATCACAGATACGCAGTATTTT. Drawing the rest from reference TRBV11-3 and TRBJ2-3, the complete variable domain is EAGVVQSPRYKIIEKKQPVAFWCNPISGHNTLYWYLQNLGQGPELLIRYENEEAVDDSQLPKDRFSAERLKGVDSTLKIQPAELGDSAVYLCASSPGQITDTQYFGPGTRLTVL.

The chain is built from TRBV13 and TRBJ1-5; D is undetermined. Germline lookup yields CDR1 PRHDT and CDR2 FYEKMQ (reference sequence). Trimming pared 2 bases from V and 1 base from J, leaving 6 bases between. CDR3 length: 14 amino acids. CDR3 coding DNA: TGTGCCAGCAGCTTATCGGGGAGCAATCAGCCCCAGCATTTT. Protein product: CASSLSGSNQPQHF.

This chain links TRBV4-1 with TRBJ2-2; D may be TRBD2 (5 bases). Germline-derived CDR1 and CDR2 are MGHRA and YSYEKL. Trimming took off 5 bases at V and 5 bases at J, with 9 bases between the two ends. The CDR3 is 13 amino acids. CDR3 DNA sequence: TGCGCCAGCAGCTCACTAGTTACCGGGGAGCTGTTTTTT. Translating gives CASSSLVTGELFF.

The chain combines TRBV2 with TRBJ1-1; 10 bases fit TRBD1. The germline CDR1 and CDR2 sequences are SNHLY and FYNNEI. The junction had 4 bases not matched to a gene; V was cut back by 9 bases and J by 3 bases. The CDR3 spans 13 residues. CDR3 nucleotide sequence: TGTGCCAGGCGACAGGGGGCGGACACTGAAGCTTTCTTT. It is translated as CARRQGADTEAFF.